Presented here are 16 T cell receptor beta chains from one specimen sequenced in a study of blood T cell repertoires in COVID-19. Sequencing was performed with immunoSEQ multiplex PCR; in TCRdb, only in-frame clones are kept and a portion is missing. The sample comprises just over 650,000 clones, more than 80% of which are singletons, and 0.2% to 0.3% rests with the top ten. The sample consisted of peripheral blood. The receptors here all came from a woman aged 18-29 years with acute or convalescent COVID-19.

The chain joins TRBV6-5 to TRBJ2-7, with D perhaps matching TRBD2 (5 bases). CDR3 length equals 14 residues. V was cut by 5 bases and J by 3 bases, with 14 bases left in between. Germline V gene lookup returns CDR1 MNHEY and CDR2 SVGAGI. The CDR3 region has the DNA TGTGCCAGCAGTCCCCGTCCGAGCGGCTACGAGCAGTACTTC. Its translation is CASSPRPSGYEQYF.

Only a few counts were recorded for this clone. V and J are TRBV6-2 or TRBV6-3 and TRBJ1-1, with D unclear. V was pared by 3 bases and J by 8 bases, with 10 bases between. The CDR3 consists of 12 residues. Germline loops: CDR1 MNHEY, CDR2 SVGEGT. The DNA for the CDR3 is TGTGCCAGCAGTTATCGGGAAATCGAAGCTTTCTTT. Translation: CASSYREIEAFF.

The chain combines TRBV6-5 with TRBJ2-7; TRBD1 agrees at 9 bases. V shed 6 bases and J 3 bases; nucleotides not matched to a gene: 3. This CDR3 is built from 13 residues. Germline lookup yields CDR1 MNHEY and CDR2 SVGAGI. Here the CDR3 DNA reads TGTGCCAGCAGGCGGGACAGGGACTACGAGCAGTACTTC. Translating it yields CASRRDRDYEQYF.

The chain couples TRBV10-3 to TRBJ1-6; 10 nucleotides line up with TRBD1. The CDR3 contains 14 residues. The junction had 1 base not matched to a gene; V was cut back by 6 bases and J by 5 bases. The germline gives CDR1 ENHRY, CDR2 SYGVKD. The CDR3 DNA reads TGTGCCATCAGAGGGACAGGGGATAATTCACCCCTCCACTTT. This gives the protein CAIRGTGDNSPLHF.

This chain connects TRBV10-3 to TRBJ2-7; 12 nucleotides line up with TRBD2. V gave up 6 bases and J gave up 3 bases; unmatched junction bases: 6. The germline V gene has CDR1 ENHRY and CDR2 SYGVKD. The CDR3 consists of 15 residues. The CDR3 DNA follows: TGTGCCATCAGGGAACTAGCGGGGGGCGACTACGAGCAGTACTTC. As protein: CAIRELAGGDYEQYF.

The CDR3, as DNA: TGTGCCAGCAGTTTTCTCCCCGGGTTTGGCTACACCTTC. It specifies CASSFLPGFGYTF. This chain uses TRBV12-3 or TRBV12-4 with TRBJ1-2; D is ambiguous. Trimming removed 3 bases at V and 7 bases at J, with 12 bases between. This CDR3 contains 13 residues.

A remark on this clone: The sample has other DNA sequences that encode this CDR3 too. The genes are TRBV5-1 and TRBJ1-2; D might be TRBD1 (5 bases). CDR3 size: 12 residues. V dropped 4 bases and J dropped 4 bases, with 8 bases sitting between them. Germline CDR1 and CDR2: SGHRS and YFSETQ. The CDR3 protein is CASSPGGYGYTF. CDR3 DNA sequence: TGCGCCAGCAGCCCCGGGGGCTATGGCTACACCTTC.

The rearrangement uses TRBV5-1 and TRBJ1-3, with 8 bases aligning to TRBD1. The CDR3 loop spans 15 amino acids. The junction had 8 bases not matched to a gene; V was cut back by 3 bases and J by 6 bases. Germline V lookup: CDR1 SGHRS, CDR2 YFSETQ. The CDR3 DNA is TGCGCCAGCAGCTGTGGGGACAGGCCCGTAAACACCATATATTTT. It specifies CASSCGDRPVNTIYF.

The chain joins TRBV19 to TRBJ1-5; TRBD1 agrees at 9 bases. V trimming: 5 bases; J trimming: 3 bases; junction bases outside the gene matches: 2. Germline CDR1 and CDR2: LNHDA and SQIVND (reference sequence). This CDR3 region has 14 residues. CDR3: CASSWTGDNQPQHF. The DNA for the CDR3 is TGTGCCAGTAGTTGGACAGGGGACAATCAGCCCCAGCATTTT.

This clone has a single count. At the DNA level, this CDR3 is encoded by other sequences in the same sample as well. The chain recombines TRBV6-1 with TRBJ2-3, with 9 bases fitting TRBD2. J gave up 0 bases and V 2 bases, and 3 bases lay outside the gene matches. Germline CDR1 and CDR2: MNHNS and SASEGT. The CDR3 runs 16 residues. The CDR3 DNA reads TGTGCCAGCAGTGAATTAGCGGGGGCCAGCACAGATACGCAGTATTTT. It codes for CASSELAGASTDTQYF.

For the CDR3, the DNA is TGCAGCGTTGTAGACAGGGCTAGGTACGAGCAGTACTTC. It is translated as CSVVDRARYEQYF. V and J are TRBV29-1 and TRBJ2-7; 7 bases line up with TRBD1. This CDR3 contains 13 residues. CDR1 is SQVTM and CDR2 is ANQGSEA in the germline V gene. After removal of 4 bases from V and 4 bases from J, the junction contained 7 bases not matched to a gene.

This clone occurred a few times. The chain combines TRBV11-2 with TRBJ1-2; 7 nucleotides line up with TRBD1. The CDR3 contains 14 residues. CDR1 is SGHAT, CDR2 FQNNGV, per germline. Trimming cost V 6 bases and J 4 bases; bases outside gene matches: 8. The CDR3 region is CASRPTGSSYGYTF. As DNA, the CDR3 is TGTGCCAGCAGGCCGACAGGGTCCAGCTATGGCTACACCTTC.

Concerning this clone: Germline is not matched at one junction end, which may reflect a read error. The CDR3 nucleotides read TGCGCCAGCAGTTACGATACCGGGACAGGGGGCGTCCCCCACTTC. Its protein product is CASSYDTGTGGVPHF. The V call is TRBV5-1, the J call TRBJ1-2; TRBD1 aligns across 12 bases. CDR3 length equals 15 residues. Germline CDR1 and CDR2: SGHRS and YFSETQ.

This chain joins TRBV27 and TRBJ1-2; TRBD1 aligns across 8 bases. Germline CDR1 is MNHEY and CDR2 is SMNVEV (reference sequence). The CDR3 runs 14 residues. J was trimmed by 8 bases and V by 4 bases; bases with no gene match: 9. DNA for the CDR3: TGTGCCAGCAGTTACACAACAGGGGGGGGAGGCTACACCTTC. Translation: CASSYTTGGGGYTF.

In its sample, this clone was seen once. This CDR3 reads CASSRTGGVPDTGELFF. CDR3 sequence (DNA): TGTGCCAGCAGCCGCACCGGGGGGGTACCCGACACCGGGGAGCTGTTTTTT. The chain employs TRBV7-9 and TRBJ2-2, with TRBD2 matching 8 bases. Germline V gene data show CDR1 as SEHNR and CDR2 as FQNEAQ (reference sequence). CDR3 length: 17 amino acids. With V trimmed by 5 bases and J by 3 bases, 11 bases remained unmatched.

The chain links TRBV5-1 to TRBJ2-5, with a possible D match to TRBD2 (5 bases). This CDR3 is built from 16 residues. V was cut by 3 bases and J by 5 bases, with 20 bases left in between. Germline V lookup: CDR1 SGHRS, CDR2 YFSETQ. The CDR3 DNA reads TGCGCCAGCAGCTCGACGAAAACTAGTGCTCGGGAGACCCAGTACTTC. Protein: CASSSTKTSARETQYF.